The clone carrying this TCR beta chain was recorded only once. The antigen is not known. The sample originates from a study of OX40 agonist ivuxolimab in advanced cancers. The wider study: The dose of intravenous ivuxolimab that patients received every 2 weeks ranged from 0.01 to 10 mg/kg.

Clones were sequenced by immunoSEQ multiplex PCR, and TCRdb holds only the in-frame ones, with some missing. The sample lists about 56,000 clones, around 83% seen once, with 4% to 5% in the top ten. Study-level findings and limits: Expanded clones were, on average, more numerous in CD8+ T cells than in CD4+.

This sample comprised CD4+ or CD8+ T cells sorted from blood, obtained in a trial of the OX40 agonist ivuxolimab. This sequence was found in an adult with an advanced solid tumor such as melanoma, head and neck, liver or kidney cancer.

CDR3 sequence (DNA): TGTGCCAGCAGTGACACAGGGGGTGGCTACACCTTC. Translated: CASSDTGGGYTF. The V and J genes are TRBV6-1 and TRBJ1-2; 8 bases line up with TRBD1. The CDR3 totals 12 residues. Germline V gene sequence: CDR1 MNHNS, CDR2 SASEGT. The V segment lost 3 bases and the J segment 7 bases; nucleotides outside the gene matches: 1.